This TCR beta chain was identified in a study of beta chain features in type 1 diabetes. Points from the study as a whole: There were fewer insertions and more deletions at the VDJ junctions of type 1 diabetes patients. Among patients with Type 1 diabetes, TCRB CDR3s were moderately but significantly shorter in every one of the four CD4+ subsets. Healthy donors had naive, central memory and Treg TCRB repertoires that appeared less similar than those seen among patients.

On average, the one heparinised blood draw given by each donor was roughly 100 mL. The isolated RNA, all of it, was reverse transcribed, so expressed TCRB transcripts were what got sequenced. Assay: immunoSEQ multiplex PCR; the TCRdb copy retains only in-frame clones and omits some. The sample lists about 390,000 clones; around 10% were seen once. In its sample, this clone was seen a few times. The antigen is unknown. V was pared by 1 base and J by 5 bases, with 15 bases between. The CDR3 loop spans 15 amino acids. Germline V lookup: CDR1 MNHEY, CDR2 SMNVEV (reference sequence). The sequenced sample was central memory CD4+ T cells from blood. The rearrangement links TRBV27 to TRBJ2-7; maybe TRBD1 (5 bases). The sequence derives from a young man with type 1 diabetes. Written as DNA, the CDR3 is TGTGCCAGCAGTTTATTTATGGCAGGGCTGAACGAGCAGTACTTC. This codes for CASSLFMAGLNEQYF.